Sequencing of this TCR beta chain was carried out in a study of blood T cell repertoires in COVID-19. CDR1 is SEHNR, CDR2 FQNEAQ, per germline (reference sequence). This CDR3 comprises 17 residues. Trimming removed 0 bases at V and 8 bases at J, with 22 bases between. Some clones are missing from TCRdb's copy, which holds only in-frame ones; the method was immunoSEQ multiplex PCR. Of around 210,000 clones in the sample, around four fifths were seen once. This sequence joins TRBV7-9 and TRBJ1-2, with a weak D call TRBD1 (6 bases). Source material: peripheral blood. The source of this sequence is a man aged 60 to 69 with COVID-19, enrolled during active disease. The CDR3 region has the DNA TGTGCCAGCAGCTTAGCGACCAGGCACCAACAGGGAAGAGGCTACACCTTC. It codes for CASSLATRHQQGRGYTF.